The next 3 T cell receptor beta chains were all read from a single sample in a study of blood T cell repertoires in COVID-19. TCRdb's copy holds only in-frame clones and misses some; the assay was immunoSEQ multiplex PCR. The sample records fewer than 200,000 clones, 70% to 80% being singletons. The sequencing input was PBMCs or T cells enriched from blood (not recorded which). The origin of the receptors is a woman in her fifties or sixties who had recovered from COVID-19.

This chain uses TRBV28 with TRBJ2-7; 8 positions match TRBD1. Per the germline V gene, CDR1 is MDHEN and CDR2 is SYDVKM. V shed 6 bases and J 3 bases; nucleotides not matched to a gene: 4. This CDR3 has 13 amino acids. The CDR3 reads CASRTGAGYEQYF. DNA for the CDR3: TGTGCCAGCAGGACAGGGGCCGGCTACGAGCAGTACTTC. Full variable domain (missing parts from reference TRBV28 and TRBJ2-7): DVKVTQSSRYLVKRTGEKVFLECVQDMDHENMFWYRQDPGLGLRLIYFSYDVKMKEKGDIPEGYSVSREKKERFSLILESASTNQTSMYLCASRTGAGYEQYFGPGTRLTVT.

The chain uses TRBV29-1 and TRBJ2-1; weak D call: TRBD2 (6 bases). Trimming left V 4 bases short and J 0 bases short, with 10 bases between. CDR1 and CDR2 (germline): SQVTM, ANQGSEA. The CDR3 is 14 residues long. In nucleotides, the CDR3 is TGCAGCGTTGCCCGGAGGGTCTCCTACAATGAGCAGTTCTTC. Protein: CSVARRVSYNEQFF.

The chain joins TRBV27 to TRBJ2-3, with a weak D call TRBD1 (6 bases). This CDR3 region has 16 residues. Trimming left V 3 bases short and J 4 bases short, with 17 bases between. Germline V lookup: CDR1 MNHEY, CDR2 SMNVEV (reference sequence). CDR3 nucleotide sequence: TGTGCCAGCAGTTTGGGGCAGGGGCTATGGCCAGATACGCAGTATTTT. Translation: CASSLGQGLWPDTQYF.